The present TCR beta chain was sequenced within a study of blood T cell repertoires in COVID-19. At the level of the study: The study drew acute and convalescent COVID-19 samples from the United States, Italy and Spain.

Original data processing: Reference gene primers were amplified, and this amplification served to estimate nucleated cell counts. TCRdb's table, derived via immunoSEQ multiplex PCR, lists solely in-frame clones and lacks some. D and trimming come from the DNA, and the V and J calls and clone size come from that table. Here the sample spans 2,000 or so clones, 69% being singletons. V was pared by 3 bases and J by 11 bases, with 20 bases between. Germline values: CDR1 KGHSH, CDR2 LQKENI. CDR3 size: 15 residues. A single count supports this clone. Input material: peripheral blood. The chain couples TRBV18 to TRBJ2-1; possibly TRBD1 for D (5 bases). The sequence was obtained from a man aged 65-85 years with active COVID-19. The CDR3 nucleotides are TGTGCCAGCTCACCGGAAGACGACCCCTCAGGGCAGCAGTTCTTC. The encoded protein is CASSPEDDPSGQQFF.